This TCR beta chain was profiled in a study of persistence of HIV-infected CD4 T cells. The CDR3 is 14 amino acids. V gave up 0 bases and J gave up 3 bases, with 11 bases separating them. The germline gives CDR1 GTSNPN, CDR2 SVGIG (reference sequence). Sequencing used immunoSEQ version 4 in survey mode. Clones were sequenced by immunoSEQ multiplex PCR, and TCRdb holds only the in-frame ones, with some missing. The table shows 30,000 to 45,000 clones, with approximately 90% occurring only once. Of note for this clone: The antigen remains unidentified.

Anti-CD3/anti-CD28 beads served as a nonspecific positive control stimulus. Sorting selected CD4+ T cells upregulating both CD40 ligand and CD69. These HIV-1-infected adults initiated suppressive ART in chronic infection. The sequence came from an adult man with HIV who was CMV-seropositive. Sequences were derived from CD4+ T cells sorted from PBMCs after roughly 17-hour stimulation, sampled from a patient who received antiretroviral therapy. This sequence joins TRBV30 and TRBJ1-2, with unresolved D. The CDR3 protein is CAWSVRRQDYGYTF. In nucleotides, the CDR3 is TGTGCCTGGAGTGTACGGCGGCAGGACTATGGCTACACCTTC.